The 23 T cell receptor beta chains listed next were all sequenced from one sample in a study of technical replicates of blood from a handful of donors. The data were produced by immunoSEQ multiplex PCR, yet TCRdb's version contains in-frame clones alone and is incomplete. The repertoire holds roughly 80,000 clones, with roughly 93% as singletons. The material sequenced was T cells isolated from PBMCs. These receptors originate from a human donor in good health.

The CDR3 DNA reads TGTGCCAGCAGCTTAGCCGGGCTAGCGGGAGTTGGTACGCAGTATTTT. It is translated as CASSLAGLAGVGTQYF. The genes are TRBV11-3 and TRBJ2-3; 10 bases are shared with TRBD2. V lost 1 base and J lost 8; bases outside the gene matches: 9. CDR1 is SGHNT and CDR2 is YENEEA in the germline V gene. This CDR3 is 16 amino acids long.

The gene calls are TRBV6-6 and TRBJ2-7, with 8 bases matching TRBD1. The germline gives CDR1 MNHNY, CDR2 SVGAGI (reference sequence). The trim removed 5 bases at V and 0 bases at J, leaving 6 bases unmatched. This CDR3 comprises 15 residues. The CDR3 is CASSHPGGRSYEQYF. Written as DNA, the CDR3 is TGTGCCAGCAGTCACCCAGGGGGCCGCTCCTACGAGCAGTACTTC.

This chain joins TRBV5-6 and TRBJ1-5; D remains ambiguous. This CDR3 region has 15 residues. From germline, CDR1 is SGHDT and CDR2 YYEEEE. Trimming stripped 0 bases from V and 2 bases from J, with 9 bases between. The chain's CDR3 is CASSLVSLGNQPQHF. The CDR3 DNA follows: TGTGCCAGCAGCTTGGTTAGCCTTGGCAATCAGCCCCAGCATTTT.

The chain recombines TRBV27 with TRBJ2-7; 9 bases align to TRBD2. The CDR3 length is 18 residues. The germline V gene encodes CDR1 MNHEY and CDR2 SMNVEV (reference sequence). J lost 0 bases, V lost 1 base, and 10 bases had no gene match. CDR3: CASSLFGQSSGISYEQYF. The CDR3 nucleotides are TGTGCCAGCAGTTTATTCGGGCAGTCTAGCGGGATCTCCTACGAGCAGTACTTC.

V gene TRBV27 combines with J gene TRBJ1-1; TRBD1 aligns across 7 bases. The V gene's germline CDR1 is MNHEY and CDR2 SMNVEV (reference sequence). The CDR3 totals 14 residues. The trim removed 2 bases at V and 8 bases at J, leaving 8 bases unmatched. For the CDR3, the DNA is TGTGCCAGCAGTTTAGGGCAGGGGGGTCAGGAAGCTTTCTTT. This encodes CASSLGQGGQEAFF.

This chain uses TRBV11-2 with TRBJ1-1; 12 bases line up with TRBD1. This CDR3 comprises 16 residues. From germline, CDR1 is SGHAT and CDR2 FQNNGV. With V trimmed by 5 bases and J by 3 bases, 7 bases remained unmatched. The CDR3 DNA is TGTGCCAGCAGCCTCGGGACAGGGGGCCCCGACACTGAAGCTTTCTTT. The encoded protein is CASSLGTGGPDTEAFF.

V gene TRBV4-1 combines with J gene TRBJ2-7, with 8 bases identical to TRBD2. V was clipped by 0 bases and J by 6 bases; unmatched bases: 13. CDR1 is MGHRA and CDR2 is YSYEKL in the germline V gene. The CDR3 length is 17 residues. CDR3 loop: CASSQEGTGGLLGEQYF. CDR3 nucleotides: TGCGCCAGCAGCCAAGAAGGTACGGGAGGGCTCTTGGGCGAGCAGTACTTC.

The chain employs TRBV4-2 and TRBJ1-1; D not certain. Trimming pared 2 bases from V and 2 bases from J, leaving 9 bases between. This CDR3 contains 14 residues. The germline V gene encodes CDR1 LGHNA and CDR2 YNFKEQ. Here the CDR3 DNA reads TGTGCCAGCAGCCAAAAATCGGGAAACACTGAAGCTTTCTTT. Protein sequence: CASSQKSGNTEAFF.

V and J are TRBV2 and TRBJ2-1, with D possibly matching TRBD2 (5 bases). The length of the CDR3 is 14 residues. In germline, CDR1 is SNHLY, CDR2 FYNNEI. V lost 8 bases and J 0 bases, leaving 11 bases between the germline ends. The CDR3 coding sequence is TGTGCCAGCGCCCCGGGGTCCTCCTACAATGAGCAGTTCTTC. Translation gives CASAPGSSYNEQFF. The full variable domain, rest sourced from reference TRBV2 and TRBJ2-1, is EPEVTQTPSHQVTQMGQEVILRCVPISNHLYFYWYRQILGQKVEFLVSFYNNEISEKSEIFDDQFSVERPDGSNFTLKIRSTKLEDSAMYFCASAPGSSYNEQFFGPGTRLTVL.

The V call is TRBV6-4, the J call TRBJ1-5, with D unclear. The V gene's germline CDR1 is MRHNA and CDR2 SNTAGT. The CDR3 loop spans 13 amino acids. Trimming took off 2 bases at V and 8 bases at J, with 10 bases between the two ends. CDR3 sequence (DNA): TGTGCCAGCAGTGACACTTTCGGGAAGCCCCAGCATTTT. Translating it yields CASSDTFGKPQHF.

The V gene is TRBV11-2, the J gene TRBJ2-3; a weak D match, TRBD1 (6 bases). The CDR3 covers 11 residues. V was clipped by 5 bases and J by 14 bases, with 14 bases between them. Germline loops: CDR1 SGHAT, CDR2 FQNNGV. The CDR3 region has the DNA TGTGCCAGCAGCGGACAGTCAAACCCGTATTTT. It specifies CASSGQSNPYF.

The genes are TRBV9 and TRBJ2-1; 7 nucleotides align to TRBD2. The CDR3 totals 15 residues. V trimming: 0 bases; J trimming: 7 bases; junction bases outside the gene matches: 7. CDR1 and CDR2 (germline): SGDLS, YYNGEE. CDR3 DNA sequence: TGTGCCAGCAGCGTAGGGGGAGGGTGGAAAAATGAGCAGTTCTTC. This codes for CASSVGGGWKNEQFF.

J is TRBJ1-2 and V is TRBV25-1; 11 nucleotides align to TRBD1. CDR3 length: 16 amino acids. Germline V gene data show CDR1 as MGHDK and CDR2 as SYGVNS. The V and J ends lost 6 bases and 4 bases, in that order; junction bases with no gene match: 10. CDR3 sequence reads: CASRLSGTGGVYGYTF. For the CDR3, the DNA is TGTGCCAGCAGGTTATCCGGGACAGGGGGTGTCTATGGCTACACCTTC.

This chain uses TRBV27 with TRBJ1-2, with D uncertain. Between the trimmed V and J ends, which lost 5 bases and 4 bases, there was a span of 5 bases. This CDR3 has 11 amino acids. The germline V gene encodes CDR1 MNHEY and CDR2 SMNVEV (reference sequence). The CDR3 sequence is CASSNGYGYTF. DNA for the CDR3: TGTGCCAGCAGTAACGGCTATGGCTACACCTTC.

V is TRBV6-5 and J is TRBJ1-1; 10 bases line up with TRBD1. The CDR3 spans 15 residues. The V gene end was trimmed by 1 base and the J gene end by 2 bases; junction bases not matched to a gene: 1. CDR1 is MNHEY, CDR2 SVGAGI, per germline. CDR3 region: CASSYLTGGNTEAFF. In DNA, the CDR3 is TGTGCCAGCAGTTACTTGACAGGGGGCAACACTGAAGCTTTCTTT.

The J gene is TRBJ2-7, the V gene TRBV20-1; tentatively, D is TRBD1 (6 bases). CDR1 and CDR2 (germline): DFQATT, SNEGSKA (reference sequence). The CDR3 totals 11 residues. Trimming removed 6 bases at V and 4 bases at J, with 10 bases between. CDR3 loop: CSAQGQYEQYF. CDR3 DNA: TGCAGTGCCCAAGGACAGTACGAGCAGTACTTC.

The J gene is TRBJ2-3, the V gene TRBV7-2, with D hard to call. Trimming pared 5 bases from V and 2 bases from J, leaving 14 bases between. Germline CDR1 reads SGHTA; CDR2 reads FQGNSA. This CDR3 region has 15 residues. In DNA, the CDR3 is TGTGCCAGCAGCCCCGTGCGGAGCGACACAGATACGCAGTATTTT. The encoded protein is CASSPVRSDTDTQYF.

This chain joins TRBV7-8 and TRBJ2-1; D might be TRBD2 (6 bases). This CDR3 contains 12 residues. V lost 1 base and J lost 10, with 8 bases in between. Germline V CDR1 and CDR2: SGHVS, FQNEAQ. The CDR3 nucleotides are TGTGCCAGCAGCTTAGGGGGAGGCGAGCAGTTCTTC. Protein product: CASSLGGGEQFF.

The chain carries TRBV14 and TRBJ2-2; D is possibly TRBD2 (5 bases). CDR1 and CDR2 from the germline V gene are SGHDN and FVKESK. There are 16 residues in the CDR3. The ends were cut back, 4 bases at V and 0 bases at J, with 12 bases in the middle. As DNA, the CDR3 is TGTGCCAGCAGCCGGACTTCCCCAGCGAACACCGGGGAGCTGTTTTTT. Residues: CASSRTSPANTGELFF. The full variable domain, its missing parts supplied by reference TRBV14 and TRBJ2-2, is EAGVTQFPSHSVIEKGQTVTLRCDPISGHDNLYWYRRVMGKEIKFLLHFVKESKQDESGMPNNRFLAERTGGTYSTLKVQPAELEDSGVYFCASSRTSPANTGELFFGEGSRLTVL.

The rearrangement uses TRBV13 and TRBJ1-4; 9 nucleotides agree with TRBD1. The CDR3 extends over 15 amino acids. Unmatched junction bases numbered 6, after V lost 2 bases and J lost 8 bases. Germline CDR1 and CDR2: PRHDT and FYEKMQ (reference sequence). The CDR3 loop reads CASSLRGQGEEKLFF. The DNA for the CDR3 is TGTGCCAGCAGCTTACGGGGACAGGGAGAAGAAAAACTGTTTTTT.

The chain uses TRBV27 and TRBJ2-5; TRBD1 is a possible D gene (6 bases). Trimming shortened V by 3 bases and J by 4 bases, and 15 bases separated the two germline ends. The CDR3 contains 15 residues. Germline V gene lookup returns CDR1 MNHEY and CDR2 SMNVEV (reference sequence). Here the CDR3 reads CASSFLRPGAETQYF. The CDR3 DNA sequence: TGTGCCAGCAGTTTTCTACGTCCAGGGGCAGAGACCCAGTACTTC.

The chain employs TRBV9 and TRBJ2-3, with D possibly TRBD1 on 6 matching bases. V shed 4 bases and J shed 2 bases, with 14 bases lying between them. The CDR3 runs 15 residues. Germline V gives CDR1 SGDLS, CDR2 YYNGEE. CDR3 nucleotides: TGTGCCAGCAGCTCTCGGACAGACTACACAGATACGCAGTATTTT. It is translated as CASSSRTDYTDTQYF.

The chain employs TRBV7-8 and TRBJ2-7; 8 nucleotides agree with TRBD2. Germline CDR1 is SGHVS and CDR2 is FQNEAQ. V trimming: 5 bases; J trimming: 5 bases; junction bases outside the gene matches: 11. The CDR3 spans 15 residues. CDR3 sequence: CASSPPGGQLDEQYF. CDR3 bases: TGTGCCAGCAGCCCCCCGGGAGGGCAGTTAGACGAGCAGTACTTC.